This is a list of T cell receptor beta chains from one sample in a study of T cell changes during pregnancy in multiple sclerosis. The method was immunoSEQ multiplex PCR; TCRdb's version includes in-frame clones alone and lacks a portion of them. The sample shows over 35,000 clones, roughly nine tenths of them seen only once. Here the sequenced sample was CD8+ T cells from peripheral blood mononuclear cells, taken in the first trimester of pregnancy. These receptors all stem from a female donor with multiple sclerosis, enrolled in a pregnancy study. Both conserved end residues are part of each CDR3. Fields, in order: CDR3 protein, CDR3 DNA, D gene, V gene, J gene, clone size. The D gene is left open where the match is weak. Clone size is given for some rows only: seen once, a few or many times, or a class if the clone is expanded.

CASSLYTGVLSYNEQFF	TGCGCCAGCAGCTTGTATACGGGGGTCCTCTCCTACAATGAGCAGTTCTTC	.	TRBV5-1	TRBJ2-1	.
CASSLVPGNTEAFF	TGTGCCAGCAGCTTGGTTCCGGGGAACACTGAAGCTTTCTTT	.	TRBV5-5	TRBJ1-1	.
CASSLAGVGYTF	TGTGCCAGCAGCTTAGCAGGGGTCGGCTACACCTTC	.	TRBV7-6	TRBJ1-2	.
CASSPGRDEAFF	TGTGCCAGCAGCCCAGGCAGGGATGAAGCTTTCTTT	.	TRBV13	TRBJ1-1	.
CASGTGTLEPQHF	TGCGCCTCCGGGACAGGGACCTTGGAGCCCCAGCATTTT	TRBD1	TRBV4-1	TRBJ1-5	.
CSVDAGVQYEQYF	TGCAGCGTTGATGCCGGAGTTCAGTACGAGCAGTACTTC	.	TRBV29-1	TRBJ2-7	.
CASSLSRVDTEAFF	TGTGCCAGCAGTTTATCGCGGGTGGACACTGAAGCTTTCTTT	.	TRBV27	TRBJ1-1	.
CASSSGQTSNGELFF	TGTGCCAGCAGTTCCGGACAGACCTCTAACGGGGAGCTGTTTTTT	.	TRBV13	TRBJ2-2	.
CASVAVNTGELFF	TGTGCCAGCGTGGCAGTTAACACCGGGGAGCTGTTTTTT	.	TRBV13	TRBJ2-2	.
CASSLIGGVKPQHF	TGTGCCAGCAGTTTGATAGGGGGGGTCAAGCCCCAGCATTTT	.	TRBV27	TRBJ1-5	.
CASTGGDNYGYTF	TGTGCCAGCACTGGGGGCGATAACTATGGCTACACCTTC	.	TRBV7-9	TRBJ1-2	.
CASSAGTSGGTYQETQYF	TGTGCCAGCAGCGCCGGGACTAGCGGGGGGACGTACCAAGAGACCCAGTACTTC	TRBD2	TRBV7-3	TRBJ2-5	.
CASSLEGTGWTGELFF	TGTGCCAGCAGCTTAGAGGGGACAGGATGGACCGGGGAGCTGTTTTTT	TRBD1	TRBV5-5	TRBJ2-2	.
CASSLVVRETGVSSTDTQYF	TGTGCCAGCAGCTTAGTAGTCCGTGAGACAGGGGTTTCTAGCACAGATACGCAGTATTTT	TRBD1	TRBV7-8	TRBJ2-3	.
CASTQGETEAFF	TGTGCCAGCACGCAGGGGGAAACTGAAGCTTTCTTT	TRBD1	TRBV11-2	TRBJ1-1	.
CASSDSLDTGELFF	TGTGCCAGCAGTGACTCGCTAGACACCGGGGAGCTGTTTTTT	.	TRBV6-4	TRBJ2-2	.
CASTRDSQETQYF	TGTGCCAGCACCCGGGACAGTCAAGAGACCCAGTACTTC	TRBD1	TRBV2	TRBJ2-5	.
CASSLAAGGLNEQFF	TGTGCCAGCAGTTTGGCGGCGGGGGGTTTGAATGAGCAGTTCTTC	TRBD2	TRBV27	TRBJ2-1	.
CASSREDGQAIYGYTF	TGCGCCAGCAGCCGGGAAGATGGACAGGCCATTTATGGCTACACCTTC	TRBD1	TRBV4-1	TRBJ1-2	.
CASSPRDSPYEQYF	TGTGCCAGCAGCCCCCGGGACAGTCCCTACGAGCAGTACTTC	TRBD1	TRBV5-6	TRBJ2-7	.
CASSGGGTGNTIYF	TGTGCCAGCAGCGGAGGGGGTACTGGAAACACCATATATTTT	.	TRBV9	TRBJ1-3	once
CASSLQGGNGNTIYF	TGTGCCAGCAGTCTACAGGGGGGGAATGGAAACACCATATATTTT	TRBD1	TRBV6-6	TRBJ1-3	.
CAWNRGQRFNEQYF	TGTGCCTGGAATCGGGGACAGAGATTTAACGAGCAGTACTTC	TRBD1	TRBV30	TRBJ2-7	.
CASRQQVSSGANVLTF	TGTGCCAGCAGACAACAGGTTAGCTCTGGGGCCAACGTCCTGACTTTC	.	TRBV2	TRBJ2-6	.
CASSEGSGTGGGELFF	TGTGCCAGCAGTGAAGGGTCCGGGACAGGGGGCGGGGAGCTGTTTTTT	TRBD1	TRBV6-1	TRBJ2-2	once
CSVEGGDEGSEQYF	TGCAGCGTTGAAGGCGGGGATGAGGGATCGGAGCAGTACTTC	.	TRBV29-1	TRBJ2-5	.
CASASGYPPYNEQFF	TGCGCCAGCGCTAGCGGGTACCCTCCCTACAATGAGCAGTTCTTC	TRBD2	TRBV10-2	TRBJ2-1	.
CASSPSRPDRIFTDTQYF	TGTGCCAGCTCACCCTCCCGCCCAGACAGAATTTTCACAGATACGCAGTATTTT	.	TRBV18	TRBJ2-3	.
CASSMSRAYEQYF	TGTGCCAGTAGTATGTCTCGGGCCTACGAGCAGTACTTC	.	TRBV19	TRBJ2-7	.
CASSKTGTETEAFF	TGTGCCAGCAGCAAAACCGGGACAGAAACTGAAGCTTTCTTT	TRBD1	TRBV9	TRBJ1-1	.
CASSYDSTGLHTEAFF	TGTGCCAGCAGTTACGACTCGACAGGGTTGCACACTGAAGCTTTCTTT	TRBD1	TRBV6-6	TRBJ1-1	.
CASSQEPETTAYEQYF	TGCGCCAGCAGCCAAGAGCCCGAGACTACAGCCTACGAGCAGTACTTC	.	TRBV4-1	TRBJ2-7	.
CASSLEGDHRGDADTQYF	TGCGCCAGCAGCTTGGAAGGTGATCATAGGGGTGACGCAGATACGCAGTATTTT	.	TRBV5-1	TRBJ2-3	once
CASSLRTSGGTGELFF	TGTGCCAGCAGCCTACGGACTAGCGGGGGGACCGGGGAGCTGTTTTTT	TRBD2	TRBV7-8	TRBJ2-2	.
CASSVVGTPFTGELFF	TGTGCCAGCAGCGTAGTAGGGACACCGTTTACCGGGGAGCTGTTTTTT	.	TRBV9	TRBJ2-2	.
CASSISTGVTEAFF	TGTGCCAGCAGCATATCGACAGGGGTGACTGAAGCTTTCTTT	TRBD1	TRBV9	TRBJ1-1	.
CASSRDGASGGYEQYF	TGTGCCAGCAGCAGAGATGGGGCTAGCGGGGGTTACGAGCAGTACTTC	TRBD2	TRBV7-2	TRBJ2-7	.
CASSDSTSGTGELFF	TGTGCCAGCAGTGACTCGACTAGCGGCACCGGGGAGCTGTTTTTT	TRBD2	TRBV6-4	TRBJ2-2	.
CASSLSSPTVPYEQYF	TGTGCCAGCAGTTTATCGAGCCCAACTGTACCCTACGAGCAGTACTTC	.	TRBV27	TRBJ2-7	.
CASQGGQGSNQPQHF	TGTGCCAGCCAGGGGGGACAGGGAAGCAATCAGCCCCAGCATTTT	TRBD1	TRBV25-1	TRBJ1-5	.
CASSESSGGAETQYF	TGCGCCAGCAGTGAGTCTAGCGGGGGGGCAGAGACCCAGTACTTC	TRBD2	TRBV10-2	TRBJ2-5	.
CASSSGIGPQPQHF	TGTGCCAGCAGTTCAGGAATCGGTCCTCAGCCCCAGCATTTT	.	TRBV6-6	TRBJ1-5	.
CASSQQLGQETQYF	TGCGCCAGCAGCCAACAACTAGGACAAGAGACCCAGTACTTC	.	TRBV4-1	TRBJ2-5	.
CASSDGSSLGAFF	TGTGCCAGCAGTGACGGCAGTTCGCTCGGGGCTTTCTTT	.	TRBV6-1	TRBJ1-1	.
CASSQDGTGPLATEAFF	TGCGCCAGCAGCCAAGATGGGACAGGGCCTCTAGCGACTGAAGCTTTCTTT	TRBD1	TRBV4-1	TRBJ1-1	.
CASSQEAPQGLSYEQYF	TGCGCCAGCAGCCAAGAGGCCCCCCAGGGGTTGTCCTACGAGCAGTACTTC	.	TRBV4-1	TRBJ2-7	.
CSVGDNQPQHF	TGCAGTGTCGGGGACAATCAGCCCCAGCATTTT	.	TRBV20-1	TRBJ1-5	once
CASSSQEDNEKLFF	TGTGCCAGCAGCTCCCAGGAAGATAATGAAAAACTGTTTTTT	.	TRBV7-9	TRBJ1-4	.
CASSDLTGAQYF	TGTGCCAGCAGTGACTTGACAGGAGCGCAGTATTTT	.	TRBV6-4	TRBJ2-3	.
CASSLEFSGNTIYF	TGTGCCAGCAGTTTAGAATTCTCTGGAAACACCATATATTTT	.	TRBV6-5	TRBJ1-3	once
CASSPGVNTGELFF	TGTGCCAGCAGCCCCGGAGTTAACACCGGGGAGCTGTTTTTT	.	TRBV13	TRBJ2-2	.
CAWSITGGGRDTQYF	TGTGCCTGGAGTATTACAGGGGGCGGGAGAGATACGCAGTATTTT	TRBD1	TRBV30	TRBJ2-3	.
CATRGPTGAYNEQFF	TGTGCCACCCGCGGGCCTACTGGGGCCTACAATGAGCAGTTCTTC	.	TRBV15	TRBJ2-1	.
CASSPPGFETQYF	TGTGCCAGCAGCCCGCCGGGATTTGAGACCCAGTACTTC	.	TRBV11-2	TRBJ2-5	once
CASLDRADTQYF	TGTGCCAGCCTGGACAGGGCAGATACGCAGTATTTT	TRBD1	TRBV27	TRBJ2-3	.
CATSNSGTSYNEQFF	TGTGCCACCAGCAATAGCGGGACGTCCTACAATGAGCAGTTCTTC	TRBD2	TRBV15	TRBJ2-1	once
CASSIRDTNQPQHF	TGTGCCAGTAGTATTCGGGACACCAATCAGCCCCAGCATTTT	.	TRBV19	TRBJ1-5	.
CSTDRNYGYTF	TGCAGTACGGACAGGAACTATGGCTACACCTTC	TRBD1	TRBV20-1	TRBJ1-2	.
CASSIDRAGGYLNTEAFF	TGTGCCAGTAGTATAGATCGGGCAGGGGGGTATCTGAACACTGAAGCTTTCTTT	TRBD1	TRBV19	TRBJ1-1	.